These T cell receptor beta chains were read from a single sample in a study of human T cells and chemical hapten exposure. TCRdb used MiXCR to reprocess the RACE reads, holding one entry per CDR3 protein. The sample includes approximately 370,000 distinct CDR3 sequences, 5.5% of them seen just once. Sequences were derived from whole blood, sampled in connection with sensitization to the hapten diphenylcyclopropenone (DPC). The source is a woman aged 18-30 years with alopecia areata. Some clones in this sample may be carry-over from other donors' samples. The CDR3 runs from the conserved cysteine through the conserved F or W.

j_call v_call cdr3_aa
TRBJ1-2 TRBV7-6 CASSPGPGTVFVYGYTF
TRBJ2-2 TRBV21-1 CASSKANRGPHTGELFF
TRBJ1-1 TRBV7-3 CASSLVSNAEAFF
TRBJ1-5 TRBV12-3/TRBV12-4 CASTQGAGGFGNQPQHF
TRBJ2-7 TRBV2 CASSEAYEQYF
TRBJ2-2 TRBV7-3 CASSLVTGTSGELFF
TRBJ2-7 TRBV10-3 CAISDLGLRSEQYF
TRBJ2-2 TRBV5-1 CASSLVGESAGELFF
TRBJ2-7 TRBV5-5 CASSPLTGGFEQYF
TRBJ2-1 TRBV14 CASSPLTGTGYNEQFF